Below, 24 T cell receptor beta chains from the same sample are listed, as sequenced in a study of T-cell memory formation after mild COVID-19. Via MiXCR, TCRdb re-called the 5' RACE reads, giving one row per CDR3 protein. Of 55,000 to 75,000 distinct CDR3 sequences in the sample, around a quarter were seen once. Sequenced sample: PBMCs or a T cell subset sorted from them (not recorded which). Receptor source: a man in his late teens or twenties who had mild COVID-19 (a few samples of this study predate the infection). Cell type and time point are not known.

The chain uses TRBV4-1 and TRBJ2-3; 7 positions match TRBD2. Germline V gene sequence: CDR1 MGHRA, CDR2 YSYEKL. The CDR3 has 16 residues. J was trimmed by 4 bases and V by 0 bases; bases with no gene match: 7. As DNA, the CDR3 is TGCGCCAGCAGCCAAGATGAGTTCGGGGGGTCAGATACGCAGTATTTT. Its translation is CASSQDEFGGSDTQYF.

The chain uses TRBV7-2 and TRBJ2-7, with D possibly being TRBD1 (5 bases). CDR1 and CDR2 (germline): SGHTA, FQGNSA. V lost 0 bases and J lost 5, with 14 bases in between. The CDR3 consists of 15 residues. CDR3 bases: TGTGCCAGCAGCTTAGCCGCAGGGTTCATCCACGAGCAGTACTTC. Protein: CASSLAAGFIHEQYF.

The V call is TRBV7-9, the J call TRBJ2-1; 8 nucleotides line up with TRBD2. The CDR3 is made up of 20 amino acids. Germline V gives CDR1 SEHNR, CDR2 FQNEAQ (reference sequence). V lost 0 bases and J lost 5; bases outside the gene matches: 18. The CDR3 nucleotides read TGTGCCAGCAGCTTAGCGTACGGATCCGATACCGGGACTAGTGACAATGAGCAGTTCTTC. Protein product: CASSLAYGSDTGTSDNEQFF.

CDR3 sequence: CASSFFPGEETQYF. In DNA form, the CDR3 reads TGTGCCAGCAGTTTCTTTCCAGGGGAAGAGACCCAGTACTTC. The chain carries TRBV12-3 or TRBV12-4 and TRBJ2-5; a possible D gene is TRBD1 (6 bases). Trimming took 3 bases from V and 3 from J, leaving 11 bases between them. The CDR3 loop spans 14 amino acids.

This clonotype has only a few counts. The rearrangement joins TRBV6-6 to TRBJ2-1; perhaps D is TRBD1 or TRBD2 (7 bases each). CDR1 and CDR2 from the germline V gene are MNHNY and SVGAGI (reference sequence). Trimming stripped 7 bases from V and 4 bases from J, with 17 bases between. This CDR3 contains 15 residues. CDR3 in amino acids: CASTPGQRGYNEQFF. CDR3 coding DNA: TGTGCCAGCACCCCGGGACAGCGGGGATACAATGAGCAGTTCTTC.

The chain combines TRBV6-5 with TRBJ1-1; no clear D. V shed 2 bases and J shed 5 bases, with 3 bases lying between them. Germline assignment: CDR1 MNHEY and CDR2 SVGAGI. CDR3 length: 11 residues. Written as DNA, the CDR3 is TGTGCCAGCAGTTACAAGACTGAAGCTTTCTTT. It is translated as CASSYKTEAFF.

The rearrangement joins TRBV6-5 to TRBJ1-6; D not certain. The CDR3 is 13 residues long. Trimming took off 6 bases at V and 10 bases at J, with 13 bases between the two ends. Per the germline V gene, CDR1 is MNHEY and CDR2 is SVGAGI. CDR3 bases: TGTGCCAGCAGCCTCGGTTATCGGTCACCCCTCCACTTT. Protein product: CASSLGYRSPLHF.

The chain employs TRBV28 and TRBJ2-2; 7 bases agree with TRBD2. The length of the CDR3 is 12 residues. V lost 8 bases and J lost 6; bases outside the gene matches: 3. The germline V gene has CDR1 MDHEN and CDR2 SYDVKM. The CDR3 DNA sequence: TGTGCCAGCGGGGGGGGTGCCGGGGAGCTGTTTTTT. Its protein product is CASGGGAGELFF.

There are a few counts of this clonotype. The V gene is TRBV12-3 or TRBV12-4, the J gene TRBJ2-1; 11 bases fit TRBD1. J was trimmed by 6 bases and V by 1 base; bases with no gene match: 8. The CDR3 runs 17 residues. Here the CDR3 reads CASSLGPLGTGGNEQFF. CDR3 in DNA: TGTGCCAGCAGTTTAGGCCCCCTCGGGACAGGGGGCAATGAGCAGTTCTTC.

The CDR3 nucleotides are TGCAGCGTTGGCAGTGGTGGTGAAGCTTTCTTT. Translated: CSVGSGGEAFF. The chain employs TRBV29-1 and TRBJ1-1; D gene ambiguous. From germline, CDR1 is SQVTM and CDR2 ANQGSEA. CDR3 length: 11 residues. V was clipped by 4 bases and J by 7 bases, with 10 bases between them.

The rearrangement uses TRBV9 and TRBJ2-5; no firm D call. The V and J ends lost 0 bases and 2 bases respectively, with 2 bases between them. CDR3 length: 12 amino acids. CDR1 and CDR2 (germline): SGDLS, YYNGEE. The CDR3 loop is CASSVEQETQYF. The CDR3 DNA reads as TGTGCCAGCAGCGTAGAGCAAGAGACCCAGTACTTC.

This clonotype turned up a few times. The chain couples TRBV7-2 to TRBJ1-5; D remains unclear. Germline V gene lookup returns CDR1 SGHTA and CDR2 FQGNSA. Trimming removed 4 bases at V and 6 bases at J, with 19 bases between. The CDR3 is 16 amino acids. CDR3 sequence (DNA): TGTGCCAGCAGCTCCCTACCGGCGGGCGGCGGTCAGCCCCAGCATTTT. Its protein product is CASSSLPAGGGQPQHF.

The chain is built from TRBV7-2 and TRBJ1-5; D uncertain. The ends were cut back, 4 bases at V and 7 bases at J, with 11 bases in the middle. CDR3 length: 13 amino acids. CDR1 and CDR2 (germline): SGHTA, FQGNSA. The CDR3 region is CASSSYTVQPQHF. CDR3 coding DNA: TGTGCCAGCAGCTCATACACGGTACAGCCCCAGCATTTT.

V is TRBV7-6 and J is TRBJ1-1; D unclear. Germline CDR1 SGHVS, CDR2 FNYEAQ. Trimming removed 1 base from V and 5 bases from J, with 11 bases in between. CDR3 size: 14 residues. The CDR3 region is CASSLEAVATEAFF. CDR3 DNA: TGTGCCAGCAGCTTAGAGGCGGTTGCTACTGAAGCTTTCTTT.

The DNA for the CDR3 is TGCGCCAGCAGCCAAGATCGTGCCCAGGGGCGCGAGCAGTACGTC. Translation gives CASSQDRAQGREQYV. The chain couples TRBV4-1 to TRBJ2-7; perhaps TRBD1 as D (6 bases). This CDR3 has 15 residues. Trimming removed 0 bases from V and 6 bases from J, with 15 bases in between. Per the germline V gene, CDR1 is MGHRA and CDR2 is YSYEKL.

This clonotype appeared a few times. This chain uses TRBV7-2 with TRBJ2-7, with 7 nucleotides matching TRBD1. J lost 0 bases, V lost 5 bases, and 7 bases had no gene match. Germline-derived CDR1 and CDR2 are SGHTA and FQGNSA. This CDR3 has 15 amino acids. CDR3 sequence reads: CASSPGQESSYEQYV. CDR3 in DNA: TGTGCCAGCAGCCCTGGACAGGAAAGCTCCTACGAGCAGTACGTC.

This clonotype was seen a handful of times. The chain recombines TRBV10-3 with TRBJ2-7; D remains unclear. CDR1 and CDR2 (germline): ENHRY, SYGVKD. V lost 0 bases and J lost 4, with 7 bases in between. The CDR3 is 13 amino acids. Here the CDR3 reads CAISESLGYEQYV. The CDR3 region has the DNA TGTGCCATCAGTGAGTCGCTGGGGTACGAGCAGTACGTC.

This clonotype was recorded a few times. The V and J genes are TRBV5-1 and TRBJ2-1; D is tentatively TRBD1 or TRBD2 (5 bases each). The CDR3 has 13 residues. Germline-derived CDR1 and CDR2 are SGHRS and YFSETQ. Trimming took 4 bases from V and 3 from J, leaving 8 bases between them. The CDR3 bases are TGCGCCAGCAGCCCGGGGCGCTACAATGAGCAGTTCTTC. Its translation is CASSPGRYNEQFF.

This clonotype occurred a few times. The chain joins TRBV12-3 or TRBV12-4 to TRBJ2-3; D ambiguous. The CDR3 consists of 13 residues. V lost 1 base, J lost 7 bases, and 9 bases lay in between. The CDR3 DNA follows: TGTGCCAGCAGTTTAGGTCCCTTACATACGCAGTATTTT. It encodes CASSLGPLHTQYF.

CDR3 nucleotides: TGTGCCAGCAGCTTAGTAGGGTACCAGGGAGTTTTGGATACGCAGTATTTT. Translated, it gives CASSLVGYQGVLDTQYF. The rearrangement joins TRBV11-2 to TRBJ2-3, with D tentatively TRBD1 or TRBD2 (5 bases each). This CDR3 is built from 17 residues. Germline-derived CDR1 and CDR2 are SGHAT and FQNNGV. With 1 base removed from V and 6 bases from J, the gap between germline ends came to 20 bases.

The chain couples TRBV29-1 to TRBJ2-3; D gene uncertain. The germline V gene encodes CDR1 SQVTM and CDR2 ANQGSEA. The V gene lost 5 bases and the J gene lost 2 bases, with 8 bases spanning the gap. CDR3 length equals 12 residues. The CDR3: CSVKSSTDTQYF. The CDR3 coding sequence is TGCAGCGTTAAATCCTCCACAGATACGCAGTATTTT.

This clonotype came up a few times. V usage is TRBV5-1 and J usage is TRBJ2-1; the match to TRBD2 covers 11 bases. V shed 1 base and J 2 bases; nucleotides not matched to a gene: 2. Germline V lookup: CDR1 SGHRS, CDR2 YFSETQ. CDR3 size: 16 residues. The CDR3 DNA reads TGCGCCAGCAGCTTGACTAGCGGGGGAACCTACAATGAGCAGTTCTTC. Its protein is CASSLTSGGTYNEQFF.

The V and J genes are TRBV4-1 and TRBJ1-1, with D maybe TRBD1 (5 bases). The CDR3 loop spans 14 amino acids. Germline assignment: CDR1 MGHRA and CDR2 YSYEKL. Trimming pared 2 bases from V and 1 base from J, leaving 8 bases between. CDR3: CASSQYQGNTEAFF. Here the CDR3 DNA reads TGCGCCAGCAGCCAATATCAGGGGAACACTGAAGCTTTCTTT.

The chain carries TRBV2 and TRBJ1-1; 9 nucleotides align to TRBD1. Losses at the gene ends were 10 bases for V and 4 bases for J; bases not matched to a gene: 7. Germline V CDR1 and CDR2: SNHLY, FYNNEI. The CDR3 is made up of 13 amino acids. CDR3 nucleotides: TGTGCCACCGCGACAGGGGGGATCACTGAAGCTTTCTTT. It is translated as CATATGGITEAFF.